What follows are 12 T cell receptor beta chains derived from one specimen sequenced in a study of graft-versus-host responses after intestinal transplantation. Profiling relied on immunoSEQ multiplex PCR, and the TCRdb table lists in-frame clones only, not all of them. The sample yields tens of thousands of clones, 84% seen once. These TCRs are of unknown antigen specificity. Specimen: unstimulated CD4+ T cells sorted from spleen or lymph node cells, collected before transplant. Source of these receptors: a human donor who was the organ donor for an intestinal transplant.

V is TRBV6-6 and J is TRBJ2-7; TRBD1 is a possible D gene (6 bases). The CDR3 has 12 amino acids. V was trimmed by 2 bases and J by 5 bases, leaving 7 bases between them. Germline-derived CDR1 and CDR2 are MNHNY and SVGAGI (reference sequence). CDR3 sequence: CASSYKGDEQYV. Here the CDR3 DNA reads TGTGCCAGCAGTTACAAGGGGGACGAGCAGTACGTC.

With regard to this clone: Other DNA variants within this sample encode the same CDR3. J is TRBJ1-2 and V is TRBV15, with D possibly being TRBD1 (5 bases). CDR1 and CDR2 from the germline V gene are LNHNV and YYDKDF (reference sequence). V lost 0 bases to trimming and J lost 2 bases, with 7 bases between them. This CDR3 is built from 14 residues. The CDR3 region has the DNA TGTGCCACCAGCAGAGACCGGGGGAACTATGGCTACACCTTC. This sequence encodes CATSRDRGNYGYTF.

In regard to this clone: At one end the junction does not follow the germline gene, possibly because of a read error. This chain uses TRBV7-7 with TRBJ2-2, with 7 bases fitting TRBD1. Germline assignment: CDR1 SSHAT and CDR2 FNYEAQ (reference sequence). The CDR3 loop spans 14 amino acids. CDR3 sequence reads: CASSKQGTAGELFF. CDR3 DNA sequence: TGTGCTAGCAGCAAACAAGGGACAGCCGGGGAGCTGTTTTTT.

V usage is TRBV6-5 and J usage is TRBJ1-2; no clear D gene. V was cut by 6 bases and J by 0 bases, with 11 bases left in between. This CDR3 has 14 residues. Germline CDR1 is MNHEY and CDR2 is SVGAGI. CDR3 DNA sequence: TGTGCCAGCAGCCCCAGGATCCCTAACTATGGCTACACCTTC. This gives the protein CASSPRIPNYGYTF.

The gene calls are TRBV2 and TRBJ2-5, with no clear D. Trimming took 1 base from V and 7 from J, leaving 10 bases between them. This CDR3 comprises 13 residues. From germline, CDR1 is SNHLY and CDR2 FYNNEI. The CDR3 region has the DNA TGTGCCAGCAGTGAAGACTCCGGCGGGACCCAGTACTTC. Translated, it gives CASSEDSGGTQYF.

The V and J genes are TRBV5-1 and TRBJ1-1; the D is unclear. Germline V gene sequence: CDR1 SGHRS, CDR2 YFSETQ. The CDR3 runs to 14 residues. Trimming stripped 2 bases from V and 4 bases from J, with 12 bases between. CDR3 nucleotide sequence: TGCGCCAGCAGCTTACGAGCTCTTAGCACTGAAGCTTTCTTT. Translated: CASSLRALSTEAFF.

The V call is TRBV2, the J call TRBJ2-3; 12 bases map to TRBD2. CDR3 length: 15 amino acids. Germline V CDR1 and CDR2: SNHLY, FYNNEI. V shed 7 bases and J 4 bases; nucleotides not matched to a gene: 6. The CDR3 reads CASTVLAGGSDTQYF. CDR3 nucleotide sequence: TGTGCCAGCACCGTACTAGCGGGGGGTTCAGATACGCAGTATTTT.

The chain combines TRBV18 with TRBJ2-3; no clear D. The V end was cut by 3 bases, the J end by 2 bases, with 12 bases between. Germline V gene sequence: CDR1 KGHSH, CDR2 LQKENI. The length of the CDR3 is 15 residues. CDR3 in amino acids: CASSPTTRNTDTQYF. In DNA, the CDR3 is TGTGCCAGCTCACCGACGACACGGAACACAGATACGCAGTATTTT.

This chain connects TRBV5-6 to TRBJ1-4, with 9 bases matching TRBD1. The CDR3 covers 14 residues. Germline V gene data show CDR1 as SGHDT and CDR2 as YYEEEE. The junction had 4 bases not matched to a gene; V was cut back by 0 bases and J by 10 bases. The CDR3 bases are TGTGCCAGCAGCTTGGACAGGGGGCAGGGAAAACTGTTTTTT. It translates to CASSLDRGQGKLFF.

This CDR3 reads CASSRTVTYEQYV. In nucleotides, the CDR3 is TGTGCCAGCAGCAGGACAGTCACCTACGAGCAGTACGTC. This rearrangement joins TRBV7-2 to TRBJ2-7; D might be TRBD1 (6 bases). CDR1 is SGHTA and CDR2 is FQGNSA in the germline V gene. This CDR3 has 13 residues. The V and J ends lost 5 bases and 2 bases respectively, with 10 bases between them.

The chain employs TRBV4-3 and TRBJ2-3; tentative D call: TRBD2 (5 bases). Trimming stripped 0 bases from V and 4 bases from J, with 11 bases between. The CDR3 loop spans 15 amino acids. Per the germline V gene, CDR1 is LGHNA and CDR2 is YSLEER. The CDR3 nucleotides are TGCGCCAGCAGCCAAGATTGGGAGTTTGCAGATACGCAGTATTTT. Encoded protein: CASSQDWEFADTQYF.

V gene TRBV7-9 combines with J gene TRBJ2-1; 7 bases are shared with TRBD1. Germline trimming cut 2 bases from V and 2 bases from J; bases unmatched to any gene: 6. The CDR3 consists of 16 residues. CDR1 and CDR2 from the germline V gene are SEHNR and FQNEAQ (reference sequence). The CDR3 spells CASSLFGTVAYNEQFF. The CDR3 DNA sequence: TGTGCCAGCAGCTTATTTGGGACAGTAGCCTACAATGAGCAGTTCTTC.